This T cell receptor beta chain emerged from a study of shared T cell receptors in the human thymus. Only in-frame clones appear in the TCRdb table, and some are missing; sequencing was by immunoSEQ multiplex PCR. The sample shows about 380,000 clones, around 93% of them seen only once. The CDR3 is 18 residues long. The germline gives CDR1 MGHRA, CDR2 YSYEKL. V was cut by 0 bases and J by 9 bases, with 26 bases left in between. The V call is TRBV4-1, the J call TRBJ1-2; possible D gene TRBD1, 5 bases. This TCR was recovered from a human donor. The specimen sequenced was thymocytes. DNA of the CDR3: TGCGCCAGCAGCCAAGAAAGATACCCCGGAGGGGAGAGTCTCCGCTACACCTTC. Its translation: CASSQERYPGGESLRYTF.